This T cell receptor (beta chain) is from a study of T cell responses to AZD1222 COVID-19 vaccine. The CDR3 is made up of 15 amino acids. Germline V gene lookup returns CDR1 KGHSH and CDR2 LQKENI. Trimming cost V 0 bases and J 8 bases; bases outside gene matches: 9. Libraries were prepared by immunoSEQ multiplex PCR; TCRdb keeps only in-frame clonotypes and omits some of them. The sample has approximately 160,000 clones, 94% seen once. The specimen was peripheral blood, collected 28 days after the second AZD1222 dose. The sequence derives from an adult who received the AZD1222 COVID-19 vaccine. The chain links TRBV18 to TRBJ1-2; 7 bases match TRBD1. DNA of the CDR3: TGTGCCAGCTCACCACCAGATCGACAGGGACGCGGCTACACCTTC. This codes for CASSPPDRQGRGYTF.